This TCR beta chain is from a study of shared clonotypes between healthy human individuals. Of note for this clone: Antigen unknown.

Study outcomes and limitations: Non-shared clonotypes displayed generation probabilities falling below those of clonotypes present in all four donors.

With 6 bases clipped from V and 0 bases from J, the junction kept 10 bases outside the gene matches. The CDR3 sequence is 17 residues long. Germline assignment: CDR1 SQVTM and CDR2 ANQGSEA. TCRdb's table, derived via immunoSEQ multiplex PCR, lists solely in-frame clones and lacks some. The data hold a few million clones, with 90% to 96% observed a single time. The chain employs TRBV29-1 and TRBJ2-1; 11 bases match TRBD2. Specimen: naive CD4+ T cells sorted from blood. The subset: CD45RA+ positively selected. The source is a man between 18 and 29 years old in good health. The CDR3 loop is CSVSGTSGESSYNEQFF. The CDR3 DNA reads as TGCAGCGTCTCCGGGACTAGCGGAGAAAGCTCCTACAATGAGCAGTTCTTC.